Listed here is a single T cell receptor beta chain. The sample comes from a study of blood T cell repertoires in COVID-19. About the research overall: Donors in the United States, Italy and Spain gave samples during acute or convalescent COVID-19.

This CDR3 contains 16 residues. Trimming at V came to 6 bases and at J to 7 bases, leaving 12 bases not matched to a gene. Germline CDR1 is LGHNT and CDR2 is FRNRAP. Clones were sequenced by immunoSEQ multiplex PCR, and TCRdb holds only the in-frame ones, with some missing. Among fewer than 400,000 clones listed, around nine tenths were seen once. This clonotype was sampled from a woman in her twenties or thirties with COVID-19, enrolled during active disease. This sequence joins TRBV12-5 and TRBJ1-4; 9 bases match TRBD1. The sequenced material came from peripheral blood. DNA of the CDR3: TGTGCTAGTGGACAGGGGGCGCAGGGCGGTTCTGAAAAACTGTTTTTT. Protein sequence: CASGQGAQGGSEKLFF.